The present T cell receptor beta chain was sequenced within a study of T cells in Graves' hyperthyroidism and ophthalmopathy. Ophthalmopathy cases met thresholds of Clinical Activity Score at least 3, NOSPECS grade at least 4 and duration under 3 months. Uncontrolled infections, other autoimmune diseases, pregnancy or lactation led to exclusion of patients. Diagnosis relied on clinical symptoms, serum thyroxine and TRAb, thyroid ultrasound and orbital computed tomography. The CDR3 sequence is 13 residues long. Trimming took 0 bases from V and 3 from J, leaving 5 bases between them. Germline CDR1 is SGHVS and CDR2 is FQNEAQ. The TCR beta CDR3 regions underwent amplification using RNA transcripts as the source. The study used the HTBI primer set for a first-round RT-PCR of the TCR CDR3. TCRdb recomputed calls from the multiplex PCR reads with MiXCR, one row per CDR3 protein. The sample lists some 500,000 distinct CDR3 sequences; around a quarter were seen once.

This clonotype came up many times. The sample consisted of blood. This chain joins TRBV7-8 and TRBJ2-5; D gene ambiguous. The receptor was isolated from a woman in her 30s with Graves' ophthalmopathy. The CDR3 DNA follows: TGTGCCAGCAGCTTAGCGCGCGAAGAGACCCAGTACTTC. Translated, it gives CASSLAREETQYF.